This T cell receptor beta chain was captured by sequencing in a study of OX40 agonist ivuxolimab in advanced cancers. The CDR3 consists of 14 residues. Between the trimmed V and J ends, which lost 4 bases and 2 bases, there was a span of 13 bases. The V gene's germline CDR1 is SGHKS and CDR2 YYEKEE (reference sequence). TCRdb's copy holds only in-frame clones and misses some; the assay was immunoSEQ multiplex PCR. This sample has about 53,000 clones, with 70% to 90% found just once. Sequencing used CD4+ or CD8+ T cells sorted from blood, obtained in a trial of the OX40 agonist ivuxolimab. The chain is built from TRBV5-5 and TRBJ2-7; D may be TRBD1 (6 bases). This sequence was found in an adult with an advanced solid tumor such as melanoma, head and neck, liver or kidney cancer. Written as DNA, the CDR3 is TGTGCCAGCAGCCCCAGGACAGACCCCTACGAGCAGTACTTC. It specifies CASSPRTDPYEQYF.